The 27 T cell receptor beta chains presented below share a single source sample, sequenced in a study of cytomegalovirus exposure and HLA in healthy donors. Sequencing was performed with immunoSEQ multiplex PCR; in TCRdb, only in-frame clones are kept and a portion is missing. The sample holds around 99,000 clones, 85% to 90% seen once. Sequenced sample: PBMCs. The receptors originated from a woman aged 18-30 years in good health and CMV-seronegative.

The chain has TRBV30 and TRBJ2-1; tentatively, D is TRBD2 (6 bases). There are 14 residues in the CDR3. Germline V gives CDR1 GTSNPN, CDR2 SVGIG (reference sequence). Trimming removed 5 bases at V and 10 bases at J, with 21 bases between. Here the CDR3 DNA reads TGTGCCTGGGCTTCTCCGGGAGTAGTAAGCGAGCAGTTCTTC. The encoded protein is CAWASPGVVSEQFF.

The CDR3 reads CASFGEGQGSYGYTF. The CDR3 DNA reads as TGTGCCAGCTTCGGGGAGGGACAGGGATCCTATGGCTACACCTTC. This rearrangement joins TRBV5-8 to TRBJ1-2; TRBD1 agrees at 9 bases. The CDR3 length is 15 residues. Germline V gives CDR1 SGHTS, CDR2 YDEGEE. V was pared by 7 bases and J by 4 bases, with 11 bases of the junction left unmatched.

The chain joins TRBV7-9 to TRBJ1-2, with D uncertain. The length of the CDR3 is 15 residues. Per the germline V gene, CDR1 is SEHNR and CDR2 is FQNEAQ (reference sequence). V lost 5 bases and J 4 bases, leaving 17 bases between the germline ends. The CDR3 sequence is CASSPLFGETYGYTF. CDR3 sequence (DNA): TGTGCCAGCAGCCCGCTGTTTGGAGAGACCTATGGCTACACCTTC.

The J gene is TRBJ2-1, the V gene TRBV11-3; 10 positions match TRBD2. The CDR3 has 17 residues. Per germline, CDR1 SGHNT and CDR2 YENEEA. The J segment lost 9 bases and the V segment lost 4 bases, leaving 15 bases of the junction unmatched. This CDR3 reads CASSSTSGTSVSVEQFF. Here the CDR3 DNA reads TGTGCCAGCAGCTCTACCTCCGGGACTAGCGTTTCAGTTGAGCAGTTCTTC.

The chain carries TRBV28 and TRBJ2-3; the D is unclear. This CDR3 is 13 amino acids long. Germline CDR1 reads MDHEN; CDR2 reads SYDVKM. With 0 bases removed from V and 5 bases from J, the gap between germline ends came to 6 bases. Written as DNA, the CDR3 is TGTGCCAGCAGTTTATGGTCCCGAGATACGCAGTATTTT. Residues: CASSLWSRDTQYF.

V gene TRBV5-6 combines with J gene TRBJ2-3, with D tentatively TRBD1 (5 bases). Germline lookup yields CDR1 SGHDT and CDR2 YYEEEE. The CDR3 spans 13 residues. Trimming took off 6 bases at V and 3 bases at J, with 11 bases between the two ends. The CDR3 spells CASKNRGTDTQYF. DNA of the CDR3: TGTGCCAGCAAGAATAGGGGAACAGATACGCAGTATTTT.

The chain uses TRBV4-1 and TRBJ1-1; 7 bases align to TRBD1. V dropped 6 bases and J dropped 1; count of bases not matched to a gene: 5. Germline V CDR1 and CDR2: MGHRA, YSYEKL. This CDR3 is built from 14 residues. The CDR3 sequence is CASSLGGRNTEAFF. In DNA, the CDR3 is TGCGCCAGCAGTCTAGGGGGCAGGAACACTGAAGCTTTCTTT.

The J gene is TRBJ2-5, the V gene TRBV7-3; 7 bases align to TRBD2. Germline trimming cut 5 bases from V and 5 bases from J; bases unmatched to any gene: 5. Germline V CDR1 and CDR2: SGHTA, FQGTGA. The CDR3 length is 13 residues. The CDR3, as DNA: TGTGCCAGCAGCAGGGGCGGGAGTGAGACCCAGTACTTC. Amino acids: CASSRGGSETQYF.

CDR3 region: CASSFAGINEQFF. In DNA form, the CDR3 reads TGTGCCAGCAGTTTCGCGGGGATCAATGAGCAGTTCTTC. The chain has TRBV28 and TRBJ2-1, with D maybe TRBD2 (6 bases). Germline values: CDR1 MDHEN, CDR2 SYDVKM. V gave up 3 bases and J gave up 6 bases, with 9 bases separating them. CDR3 length equals 13 residues.

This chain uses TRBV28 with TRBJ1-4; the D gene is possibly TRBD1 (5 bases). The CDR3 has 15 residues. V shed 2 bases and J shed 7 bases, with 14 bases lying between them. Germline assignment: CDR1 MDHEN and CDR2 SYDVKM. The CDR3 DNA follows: TGTGCCAGCAGTTTAGGGTCTTCAGGGCGTGAAAAACTGTTTTTT. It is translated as CASSLGSSGREKLFF.

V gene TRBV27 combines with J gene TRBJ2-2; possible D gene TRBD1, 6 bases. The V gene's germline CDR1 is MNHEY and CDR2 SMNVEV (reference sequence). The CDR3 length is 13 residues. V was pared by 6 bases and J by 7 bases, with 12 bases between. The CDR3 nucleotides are TGTGCCAGCAGACCACAGGGAAACGGGGAGCTGTTTTTT. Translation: CASRPQGNGELFF.

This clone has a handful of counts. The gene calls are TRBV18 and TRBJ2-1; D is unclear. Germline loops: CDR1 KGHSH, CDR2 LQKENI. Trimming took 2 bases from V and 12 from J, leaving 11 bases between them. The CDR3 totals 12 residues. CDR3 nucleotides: TGTGCCAGCTCACCAGACGATTCGGGGCAGTTCTTC. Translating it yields CASSPDDSGQFF.

The CDR3 nucleotides are TGTGCCAGCAGTCTCCAAGGGGGAGGGGATACGCAGTATTTT. It translates to CASSLQGGGDTQYF. The J gene is TRBJ2-3, the V gene TRBV6-1; maybe TRBD2 (7 bases). Between the trimmed V and J ends, which lost 5 bases and 6 bases, there was a span of 15 bases. Germline loops: CDR1 MNHNS, CDR2 SASEGT. This CDR3 is 14 amino acids long.

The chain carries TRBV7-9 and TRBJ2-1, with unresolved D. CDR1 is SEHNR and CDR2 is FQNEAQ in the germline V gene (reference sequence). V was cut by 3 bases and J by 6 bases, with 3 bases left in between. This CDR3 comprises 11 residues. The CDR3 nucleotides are TGTGCCAGCAGCTTCAGCAATGAGCAGTTCTTC. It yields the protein CASSFSNEQFF.

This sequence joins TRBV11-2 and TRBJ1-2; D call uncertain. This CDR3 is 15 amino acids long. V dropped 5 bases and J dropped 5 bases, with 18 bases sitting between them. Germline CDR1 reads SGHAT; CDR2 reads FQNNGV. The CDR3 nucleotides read TGTGCCAGCAGCCCCACGGCGGTGACCAAATATGGCTACACCTTC. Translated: CASSPTAVTKYGYTF. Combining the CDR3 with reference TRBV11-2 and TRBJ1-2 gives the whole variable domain EAGVAQSPRYKIIEKRQSVAFWCNPISGHATLYWYQQILGQGPKLLIQFQNNGVVDDSQLPKDRFSAERLKGVDSTLKIQPAKLEDSAVYLCASSPTAVTKYGYTFGSGTRLTVV.

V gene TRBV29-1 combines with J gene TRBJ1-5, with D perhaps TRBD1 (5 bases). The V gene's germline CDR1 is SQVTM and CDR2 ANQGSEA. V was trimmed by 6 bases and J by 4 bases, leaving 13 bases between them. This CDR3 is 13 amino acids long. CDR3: CSVGGGPNQPQHF. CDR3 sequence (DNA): TGCAGCGTCGGGGGGGGTCCTAATCAGCCCCAGCATTTT.

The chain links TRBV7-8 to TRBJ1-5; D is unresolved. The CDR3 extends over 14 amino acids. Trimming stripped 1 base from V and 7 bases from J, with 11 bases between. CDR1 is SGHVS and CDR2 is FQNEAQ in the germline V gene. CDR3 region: CASSLGGVGQPQHF. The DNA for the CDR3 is TGTGCCAGCAGCTTAGGTGGAGTCGGGCAGCCCCAGCATTTT. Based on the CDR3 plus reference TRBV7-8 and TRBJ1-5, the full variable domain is GAGVSQSPRYKVAKRGQDVALRCDPISGHVSLFWYQQALGQGPEFLTYFQNEAQLDKSGLPSDRFFAERPEGSVSTLKIQRTQQEDSAVYLCASSLGGVGQPQHFGDGTRLSIL.

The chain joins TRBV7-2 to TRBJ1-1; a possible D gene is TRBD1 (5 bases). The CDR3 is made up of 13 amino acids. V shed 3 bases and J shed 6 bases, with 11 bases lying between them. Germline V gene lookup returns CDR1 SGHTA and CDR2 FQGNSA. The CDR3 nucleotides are TGTGCCAGCAGCTTGAGGAGGGGCGCTGAAGCTTTCTTT. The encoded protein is CASSLRRGAEAFF.

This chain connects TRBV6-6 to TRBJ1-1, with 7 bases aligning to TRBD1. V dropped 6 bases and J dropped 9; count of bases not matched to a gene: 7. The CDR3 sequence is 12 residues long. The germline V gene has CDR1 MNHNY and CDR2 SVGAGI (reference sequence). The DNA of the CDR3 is TGTGCCAGCAGCGGCGGACAGGCTAAAGCTTTCTTT. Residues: CASSGGQAKAFF.

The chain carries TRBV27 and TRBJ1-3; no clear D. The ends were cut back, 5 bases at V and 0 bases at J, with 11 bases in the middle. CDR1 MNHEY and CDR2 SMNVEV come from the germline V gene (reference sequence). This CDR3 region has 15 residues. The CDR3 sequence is CASSPWAASGNTIYF. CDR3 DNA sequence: TGTGCCAGCAGTCCCTGGGCCGCCTCTGGAAACACCATATATTTT.

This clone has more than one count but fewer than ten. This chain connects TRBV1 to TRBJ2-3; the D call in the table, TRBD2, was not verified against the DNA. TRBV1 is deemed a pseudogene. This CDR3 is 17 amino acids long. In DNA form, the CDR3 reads TGCACCAGCAGCCTACCCCGGATAGCGGCCCCTGCAGATACGCAGTATTTT. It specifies CTSSLPRIAAPADTQYF.

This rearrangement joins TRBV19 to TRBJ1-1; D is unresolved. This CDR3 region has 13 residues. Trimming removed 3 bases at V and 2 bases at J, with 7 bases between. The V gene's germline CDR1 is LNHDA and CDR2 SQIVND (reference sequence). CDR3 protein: CASSIHINTEAFF. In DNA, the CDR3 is TGTGCCAGTAGTATCCACATAAACACTGAAGCTTTCTTT.

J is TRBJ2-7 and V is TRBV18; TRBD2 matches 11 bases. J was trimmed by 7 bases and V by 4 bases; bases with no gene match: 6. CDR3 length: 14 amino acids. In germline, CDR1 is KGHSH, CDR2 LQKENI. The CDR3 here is CASSRSGRGGEQYF. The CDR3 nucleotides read TGTGCCAGCTCACGTAGCGGGAGGGGTGGAGAGCAGTACTTC.

Written as DNA, the CDR3 is TGTGCCACCAGCAGAACAAACCCGGTAGTGGACAGGGGGCCCGCGAACACCGGGGAGCTGTTTTTT. It codes for CATSRTNPVVDRGPANTGELFF. The V and J genes are TRBV15 and TRBJ2-2, with 11 bases that match TRBD1. This CDR3 contains 22 residues. CDR1 is LNHNV, CDR2 YYDKDF, per germline (reference sequence). J gave up 0 bases and V 2 bases, and 17 bases lay outside the gene matches.

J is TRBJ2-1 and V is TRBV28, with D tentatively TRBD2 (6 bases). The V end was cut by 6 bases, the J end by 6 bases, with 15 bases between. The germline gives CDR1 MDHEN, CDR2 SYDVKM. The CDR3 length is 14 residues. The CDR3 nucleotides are TGTGCCAGCAGCCCCGGGAGCACAAGCAATGAGCAGTTCTTC. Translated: CASSPGSTSNEQFF.

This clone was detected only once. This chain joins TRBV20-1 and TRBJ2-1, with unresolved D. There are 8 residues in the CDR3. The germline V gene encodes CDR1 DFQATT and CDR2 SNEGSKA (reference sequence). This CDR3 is CSGGEQFF. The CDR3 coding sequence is TGCAGCGGTGGTGAGCAGTTCTTC.

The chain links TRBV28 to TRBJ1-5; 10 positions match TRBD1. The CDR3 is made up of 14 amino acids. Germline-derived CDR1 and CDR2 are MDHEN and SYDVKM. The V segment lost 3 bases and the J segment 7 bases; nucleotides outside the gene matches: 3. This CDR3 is CASSFRQGAQPQHF. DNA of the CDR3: TGTGCCAGCAGTTTCCGACAGGGGGCCCAGCCCCAGCATTTT.